These T cell receptor beta chains were read from a single sample in a study of Ad26.COV2.S vaccination and SARS-CoV-2 variants. Clones were sequenced by immunoSEQ multiplex PCR, and TCRdb holds only the in-frame ones, with some missing. The data show around 300,000 clones, 90% seen once. The input for sequencing was peripheral blood, taken in a trial of Ad26.COV2.S vaccine versus placebo. These receptors all stem from a person aged 18 to 65 who received the Ad26.COV2.S COVID-19 vaccine or a placebo. The CDR3 runs from the conserved cysteine through the conserved F or W. The D gene is left open where the match is weak. Rows may omit the clone size; those that give it use once, few, many or a size class.

J,V,D,length,size,CDR3,DNA
TRBJ2-7,TRBV5-4,NA,11,once,CASSLADEQYF,TGTGCCAGCAGCTTAGCCGACGAGCAGTACTTC
TRBJ2-5,TRBV5-5,NA,17,NA,CASSLDGSSVIQETQYF,TGTGCCAGCAGCTTGGACGGGTCAAGCGTAATCCAAGAGACCCAGTACTTC
TRBJ2-2,TRBV5-4,TRBD2,16,few,CASSLFAGGNTGELFF,TGTGCCAGCAGCTTGTTTGCGGGAGGGAACACCGGGGAGCTGTTTTTT
TRBJ1-6,TRBV28,TRBD1,15,NA,CASSQTGTGGSPLHF,TGTGCCAGCAGTCAAACAGGGACAGGGGGTTCACCCCTCCACTTT
TRBJ2-3,TRBV7-9,TRBD2,16,NA,CASSHTTSGLEDTQYF,TGTGCCAGCAGCCACACTACTAGCGGCCTCGAAGATACGCAGTATTTT
TRBJ2-7,TRBV19,NA,14,NA,CASSNGDRSYEQYF,TGTGCCAGTAGTAATGGGGATCGCTCCTACGAGCAGTACTTC
TRBJ2-2,TRBV9,NA,15,NA,CASSVREGSTGELFF,TGTGCCAGCAGCGTAAGAGAGGGGAGCACCGGGGAGCTGTTTTTT
TRBJ1-1,TRBV7-3,NA,13,NA,CASSPDLYTEAFF,TGTGCCAGCAGCCCGGACCTCTACACTGAAGCTTTCTTT
TRBJ1-3,TRBV11-3,NA,15,NA,CASSLGSPSGNTIYF,TGTGCCAGCAGCTTAGGCAGCCCTTCTGGAAACACCATATATTTT
TRBJ2-2,TRBV29-1,TRBD1,16,NA,CSVSRTGRGRTGELFF,TGCAGCGTCTCACGAACCGGCAGGGGGCGCACCGGGGAGCTGTTTTTT
TRBJ1-1,TRBV5-4,NA,15,NA,CASSLSGLMNTEAFF,TGTGCCAGCAGCTTGTCGGGACTCATGAACACTGAAGCTTTCTTT
TRBJ2-2,TRBV4-3,NA,12,NA,CASSLIAGELFF,TGCGCCAGCAGCCTAATCGCCGGGGAGCTGTTTTTT
TRBJ2-7,TRBV14,NA,14,NA,CASSPRAGHYEQYF,TGTGCCAGCAGCCCCCGGGCAGGGCACTACGAGCAGTACTTC
TRBJ2-7,TRBV6-5,NA,15,NA,CASTSTGSISYEQYF,TGTGCCAGCACCTCTACGGGGTCAATTTCCTACGAGCAGTACTTC
TRBJ2-3,TRBV6-4,TRBD2,15,NA,CASSDSAGDTDTQYF,TGTGCCAGCAGTGACTCTGCGGGGGACACAGATACGCAGTATTTT
TRBJ1-1,TRBV6-2/TRBV6-3,NA,16,NA,CASSYLGQASNTEAFF,TGTGCCAGCAGTTACCTGGGGCAGGCCTCGAACACTGAAGCTTTCTTT
TRBJ1-6,TRBV5-8,NA,13,NA,CASSLTVTSPLHF,TGTGCCAGCAGCTTGACAGTTACCTCACCCCTCCACTTT
TRBJ1-2,TRBV19,TRBD1,15,NA,CASSEPRGQAYGYTF,TGTGCCAGTAGCGAACCGAGAGGACAGGCCTATGGCTACACCTTC
TRBJ1-1,TRBV7-9,NA,17,NA,CASSPSGSGGAEIEAFF,TGTGCCAGCAGCCCTTCCGGCTCTGGGGGGGCAGAAATTGAAGCTTTCTTT
TRBJ2-7,TRBV6-2/TRBV6-3,NA,16,NA,CASSPRYSLITYEQYF,TGTGCCAGCAGCCCCAGGTATAGCTTAATTACCTACGAGCAGTACTTC
TRBJ2-2,TRBV7-9,NA,16,NA,CASSLAVGRDTGELFF,TGTGCCAGCAGCTTAGCGGTCGGCAGGGACACCGGGGAGCTGTTTTTT
TRBJ1-2,TRBV6-2/TRBV6-3,NA,13,NA,CASSFSYVYGYTF,TGTGCCAGCAGTTTTAGCTACGTCTATGGCTACACCTTC
TRBJ1-1,TRBV14,NA,16,NA,CASSQDVGTVRTEAFF,TGTGCCAGCAGCCAAGACGTCGGGACCGTTCGGACTGAAGCTTTCTTT
TRBJ1-2,TRBV7-9,NA,13,NA,CASSSYGSYGYTF,TGTGCCAGCAGCTCCTATGGATCTTATGGCTACACCTTC
TRBJ1-5,TRBV7-2,NA,13,NA,CASSSYDRRPQHF,TGTGCCAGCAGCAGCTACGACAGGCGGCCCCAGCATTTT
TRBJ1-1,TRBV6-5,NA,14,NA,CASSYSSAATEAFF,TGTGCCAGCAGTTACTCCTCGGCTGCCACTGAAGCTTTCTTT
TRBJ2-5,TRBV6-5,NA,14,once,CASSYSGGWWSQYF,TGTGCCAGCAGTTACTCGGGGGGATGGTGGTCCCAGTACTTC
TRBJ1-2,TRBV6-5,TRBD1,14,NA,CASSWQGAGYGYTF,TGTGCCAGCAGTTGGCAGGGGGCAGGTTATGGCTACACCTTC
TRBJ2-2,TRBV30,TRBD1,13,NA,CAGQDTNTGELFF,TGTGCCGGACAGGATACGAACACCGGGGAGCTGTTTTTT
TRBJ2-2,TRBV30,NA,14,NA,CAFQMGGRPGELFF,TGTGCCTTTCAAATGGGGGGTCGGCCCGGGGAGCTGTTTTTT
TRBJ2-3,TRBV3-1/TRBV3-2,NA,14,NA,CASSQGGTPDTQYF,TGTGCCAGCAGCCAAGGTGGCACGCCAGATACGCAGTATTTT
TRBJ2-1,TRBV6-5,NA,13,NA,CASSYGLYNEQFF,TGTGCCAGCAGTTACGGGCTTTACAATGAGCAGTTCTTC
TRBJ1-3,TRBV7-9,NA,16,few,CASSLGGNRVGNTIYF,TGTGCCAGCAGCTTAGGTGGGAACAGGGTTGGAAACACCATATATTTT
TRBJ1-3,TRBV29-1,NA,14,NA,CSVGTEISGNTIYF,TGCAGCGTTGGGACCGAGATCTCTGGAAACACCATATATTTT
TRBJ2-5,TRBV5-1,TRBD1,15,NA,CASSLFGTGQETQYF,TGCGCCAGCAGCTTGTTTGGGACAGGCCAAGAGACCCAGTACTTC
TRBJ2-3,TRBV5-1,TRBD2,13,once,CASRGDLIDTQYF,TGCGCCAGCCGGGGGGACCTAATAGATACGCAGTATTTT
TRBJ1-1,TRBV3-1/TRBV3-2,NA,11,NA,CASSENTEAFF,TGTGCCAGCAGCGAGAACACTGAAGCTTTCTTT
TRBJ1-5,TRBV6-1,NA,12,NA,CASSEGSQPQHF,TGTGCCAGCAGTGAAGGGAGTCAGCCCCAGCATTTT
TRBJ2-5,TRBV11-2,NA,16,NA,CASSPTGSGAQETQYF,TGTGCCAGCAGTCCCACCGGGTCAGGTGCACAAGAGACCCAGTACTTC
TRBJ2-1,TRBV7-8,NA,12,NA,CASSPSGGEQFF,TGTGCCAGCAGCCCATCCGGGGGTGAGCAGTTCTTC
TRBJ2-3,TRBV11-2,TRBD2,14,NA,CASSSSGNTDTQYF,TGTGCCAGCAGCTCCAGCGGGAATACAGATACGCAGTATTTT
TRBJ1-5,TRBV7-9,TRBD1,16,NA,CASSLTDRGQNQPQHF,TGTGCCAGCAGCTTAACAGACAGGGGTCAGAATCAGCCCCAGCATTTT
TRBJ2-2,TRBV21-1,NA,14,NA,CASSKRGNTGELFF,TGTGCCAGCAGCAAACGGGGGAACACCGGGGAGCTGTTTTTT
TRBJ1-6,TRBV18,TRBD1,16,NA,CASSSFETGGNSPLHF,TGTGCCAGCTCTTCATTTGAGACAGGGGGTAATTCACCCCTCCACTTT
TRBJ2-1,TRBV6-2/TRBV6-3,NA,14,NA,CASSYADYPNEQFF,TGTGCCAGCAGTTACGCGGACTACCCCAATGAGCAGTTCTTC
TRBJ1-1,TRBV30,NA,12,NA,CAWRAGNTEAFF,TGTGCCTGGAGGGCTGGTAACACTGAAGCTTTCTTT
TRBJ1-1,TRBV19,NA,14,NA,CASSIRATGGGAFF,TGTGCCAGTAGTATTCGAGCCACGGGTGGCGGGGCTTTCTTT
TRBJ1-4,TRBV6-7,NA,18,NA,CASSRGPEPGRCSEKLFF,TGTGCCAGCAGTCGCGGCCCCGAACCCGGCCGATGTAGCGAAAAACTGTTTTTT
TRBJ2-3,TRBV7-9,NA,16,NA,CASSLAISGFTDTQYF,TGTGCCAGCAGCTTAGCGATTAGCGGTTTCACAGATACGCAGTATTTT
TRBJ1-1,TRBV6-2/TRBV6-3,NA,12,NA,CASSHLGTEAFF,TGTGCCAGCAGCCATCTGGGCACTGAAGCTTTCTTT
TRBJ2-1,TRBV11-2,TRBD2,15,NA,CASSLTGGPYNEQFF,TGTGCCAGCAGCTTGACGGGGGGGCCCTACAATGAGCAGTTCTTC